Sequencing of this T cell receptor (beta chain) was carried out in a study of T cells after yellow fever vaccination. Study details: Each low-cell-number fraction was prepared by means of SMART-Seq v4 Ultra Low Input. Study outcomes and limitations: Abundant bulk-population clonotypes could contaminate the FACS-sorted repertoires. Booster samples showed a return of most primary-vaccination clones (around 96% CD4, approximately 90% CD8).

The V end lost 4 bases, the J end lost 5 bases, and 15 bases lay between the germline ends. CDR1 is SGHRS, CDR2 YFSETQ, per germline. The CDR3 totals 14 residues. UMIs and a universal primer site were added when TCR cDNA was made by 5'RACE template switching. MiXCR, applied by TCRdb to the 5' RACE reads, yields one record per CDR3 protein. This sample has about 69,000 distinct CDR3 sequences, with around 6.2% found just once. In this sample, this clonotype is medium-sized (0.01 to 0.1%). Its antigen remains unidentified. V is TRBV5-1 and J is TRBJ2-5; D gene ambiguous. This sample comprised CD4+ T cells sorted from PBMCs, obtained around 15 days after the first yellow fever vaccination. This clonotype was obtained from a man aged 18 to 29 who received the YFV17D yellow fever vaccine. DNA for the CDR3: TGCGCCAGCAGCCGGAACCCGTCGGAGGAGACCCAGTACTTC. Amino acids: CASSRNPSEETQYF.